This T cell receptor beta chain came from a study of blood T cell repertoires in COVID-19. The wider study: Acute and convalescent COVID-19 specimens originated in the United States, Italy and Spain. PBMCs, B-cell-depleted T cells, or T cells provided the cDNA or gDNA that made up the material.

Seattle's enrolled individuals joined amid active infection and were then monitored longitudinally. This CDR3 region has 12 residues. V lost 10 bases, J lost 4 bases, and 14 bases lay in between. Germline CDR1 and CDR2: SEHNR and FQNEAQ (reference sequence). Original data processing: Reference gene primer amplification gave nucleated cell count estimates. Some clones are missing from TCRdb's copy, which holds only in-frame ones; the method was immunoSEQ multiplex PCR. V and J calls and clone size are given by that table; D and trimming were obtained from the DNA. The sample has about half a million clones; 75% to 90% are singletons.

The receptor was derived from a man aged 18 to 29 with COVID-19, enrolled during active disease. The sample was peripheral blood. V gene TRBV7-9 combines with J gene TRBJ2-7; no definite D call. CDR3 in DNA: TGTGCCACCCAAGCTGTATTGTACGAGCAGTACTTC. It specifies CATQAVLYEQYF. Together with reference TRBV7-9 and TRBJ2-7, the CDR3 gives the full variable domain: DTGVSQNPRHKITKRGQNVTFRCDPISEHNRLYWYRQTLGQGPEFLTYFQNEAQLEKSRLLSDRFSAERPKGSFSTLEIQRTEQGDSAMYLCATQAVLYEQYFGPGTRLTVT.